One sample yielded the 23 T cell receptor beta chains listed below, sequenced in a study of cytomegalovirus exposure and HLA in healthy donors. The PCR used 60 Vbeta and 13 Jbeta primers. Sequencing was performed with immunoSEQ multiplex PCR; in TCRdb, only in-frame clones are kept and a portion is missing. The sample consists of 95,000 to 150,000 clones, more than 75% of them appearing once. The sample taken for sequencing was PBMCs. These TCRs come from a woman in her sixties in good health and CMV-seropositive.

This chain joins TRBV27 and TRBJ2-3, with TRBD2 matching 13 bases. Germline-derived CDR1 and CDR2 are MNHEY and SMNVEV (reference sequence). Losses at the gene ends were 2 bases for V and 1 base for J; bases not matched to a gene: 3. CDR3 length equals 17 residues. CDR3 protein: CASSLGLAGARTDTQYF. As DNA, the CDR3 is TGTGCCAGCAGTTTAGGACTAGCGGGAGCCCGCACAGATACGCAGTATTTT.

This clone has just one count. This chain uses TRBV4-1 with TRBJ2-1; 9 bases match TRBD2. The V gene end was trimmed by 1 base and the J gene end by 8 bases; junction bases not matched to a gene: 9. CDR1 is MGHRA, CDR2 YSYEKL, per germline. The CDR3 length is 16 residues. The CDR3, as DNA: TGCGCCAGCAGCCAAGGACTAGCGGATACCCGGGATGAGCAGTTCTTC. It translates to CASSQGLADTRDEQFF.

J is TRBJ2-1 and V is TRBV4-1, with D possibly TRBD2 on 5 matching bases. Germline V CDR1 and CDR2: MGHRA, YSYEKL. Trimming cost V 5 bases and J 9 bases, with 11 bases left between them. CDR3 length: 12 amino acids. CDR3 bases: TGCGCCAGCAGCTTCAGCGAGGGTGAGCAGTTCTTC. Translated, it gives CASSFSEGEQFF.

This chain links TRBV10-3 with TRBJ2-1; D is possibly TRBD2 (6 bases). This CDR3 region has 15 residues. The germline CDR1 and CDR2 sequences are ENHRY and SYGVKD. V was shortened by 7 bases and J by 6 bases, with 19 bases between the two germline ends. Here the CDR3 reads CAIKPGLPSGNEQFF. The DNA for the CDR3 is TGTGCCATCAAGCCAGGACTACCCTCCGGCAATGAGCAGTTCTTC.

With regard to this clone: The same CDR3 arises from other DNA sequences in this sample as well. This chain joins TRBV4-1 and TRBJ2-2; D ambiguous. Germline CDR1 is MGHRA and CDR2 is YSYEKL. Trimming took off 4 bases at V and 5 bases at J, with 8 bases between the two ends. The CDR3 has 13 amino acids. CDR3: CASSPLITGELFF. CDR3 bases: TGCGCCAGCAGCCCTTTAATAACCGGGGAGCTGTTTTTT.

A word on this clone: This sample includes further DNA sequences coding for the same CDR3. The chain has TRBV5-6 and TRBJ1-4; D gene ambiguous. Deletions cut 0 bases from V and 8 bases from J, with 14 bases between. This CDR3 contains 15 residues. The germline V gene has CDR1 SGHDT and CDR2 YYEEEE. The chain's CDR3 is CASSLAAGAGEKLFF. CDR3 nucleotides: TGTGCCAGCAGCTTGGCTGCGGGAGCCGGAGAAAAACTGTTTTTT. Using reference TRBV5-6 and TRBJ1-4 for the parts outside the CDR3, the full variable domain is DAGVTQSPTHLIKTRGQQVTLRCSPKSGHDTVSWYQQALGQGPQFIFQYYEEEERQRGNFPDRFSGHQFPNYSSELNVNALLLGDSALYLCASSLAAGAGEKLFFGSGTQLSVL.

The J gene is TRBJ2-7, the V gene TRBV21-1; TRBD1, the D gene given by the table, was not confirmed from the DNA. TRBV21-1 is designated a pseudogene. This CDR3 contains 18 residues. CDR3 sequence (DNA): TGTGCCAGCAGCATTAATGACCCCCAGGGACAGGGCCACTACGAGCAGTACTTC. It codes for CASSINDPQGQGHYEQYF.

The chain combines TRBV7-3 with TRBJ2-1; TRBD2 matches 15 bases. The length of the CDR3 is 16 residues. Germline V gene sequence: CDR1 SGHTA, CDR2 FQGTGA. After removal of 4 bases from V and 7 bases from J, the junction contained 5 bases not matched to a gene. The CDR3 loop reads CASSSGTSGRINEQFF. The CDR3 DNA sequence: TGTGCCAGCAGCTCAGGGACTAGCGGGAGGATAAATGAGCAGTTCTTC. Full variable domain (rest looked up from reference TRBV7-3 and TRBJ2-1): GAGVSQTPSNKVTEKGKYVELRCDPISGHTALYWYRQSLGQGPEFLIYFQGTGAADDSGLPNDRFFAVRPEGSVSTLKIQRTERGDSAVYLCASSSGTSGRINEQFFGPGTRLTVL.

V and J are TRBV9 and TRBJ2-5; TRBD2 aligns across 8 bases. Gene TRBJ2-7 matches the end of the DNA better, so the J call may be wrong. Per germline, CDR1 SGDLS and CDR2 YYNGEE. This CDR3 is built from 15 residues. CDR3 DNA sequence: TGTGCCAGCAGCCCCGGGGGGGGGACTCCCTACGAGCAGTACTTC. Protein: CASSPGGGTPYEQYF.

About this clone itself: Other DNA sequences within the sample encode an identical CDR3. The V call is TRBV9, the J call TRBJ2-3; D unresolved. The ends were cut back, 0 bases at V and 6 bases at J, with 8 bases in the middle. The length of the CDR3 is 13 residues. Germline V gene lookup returns CDR1 SGDLS and CDR2 YYNGEE. Here the CDR3 DNA reads TGTGCCAGCAGCGTAGCTGTCCCCGATACGCAGTATTTT. It specifies CASSVAVPDTQYF. Full variable domain (missing parts from reference TRBV9 and TRBJ2-3): DSGVTQTPKHLITATGQRVTLRCSPRSGDLSVYWYQQSLDQGLQFLIQYYNGEERAKGNILERFSAQQFPDLHSELNLSSLELGDSALYFCASSVAVPDTQYFGPGTRLTVL.

This clone was seen a few times. The chain has TRBV4-3 and TRBJ1-3; 7 bases fit TRBD1. The CDR3 spans 15 residues. Per germline, CDR1 LGHNA and CDR2 YSLEER. Trimming removed 1 base from V and 3 bases from J; junction bases left unmatched: 3. The CDR3 DNA reads TGCGCCAGCAGCCAAGGGGACAGAATTGGAAACACCATATATTTT. Translating gives CASSQGDRIGNTIYF.

The chain combines TRBV2 with TRBJ1-2; D is possibly TRBD1 (5 bases). The CDR3 loop spans 11 amino acids. The germline V gene encodes CDR1 SNHLY and CDR2 FYNNEI. Trimming took 5 bases from V and 8 from J, leaving 9 bases between them. CDR3 in amino acids: CASSSGEGYTF. The CDR3 DNA sequence: TGTGCCAGCAGTTCGGGGGAGGGCTACACCTTC.

The chain is built from TRBV7-6 and TRBJ2-5, with 12 bases lining up with TRBD2. Germline CDR1 is SGHVS and CDR2 is FNYEAQ. The CDR3 totals 16 residues. The J segment lost 4 bases and the V segment lost 0 bases, leaving 3 bases of the junction unmatched. This chain's CDR3 is CASSLAPSGGGETQYF. The CDR3 DNA is TGTGCCAGCAGCTTAGCGCCTAGCGGGGGGGGAGAGACCCAGTACTTC.

V usage is TRBV11-2 and J usage is TRBJ2-5; D might be TRBD2 (6 bases). V lost 6 bases and J lost 3, with 11 bases in between. CDR1 is SGHAT, CDR2 FQNNGV, per germline. CDR3 size: 13 residues. CDR3 loop: CASRDAGKETQYF. The DNA of the CDR3 is TGTGCCAGCAGAGATGCGGGAAAAGAGACCCAGTACTTC.

The chain couples TRBV19 to TRBJ1-2; 7 nucleotides line up with TRBD1. V trimming: 4 bases; J trimming: 0 bases; junction bases outside the gene matches: 2. Germline CDR1 reads LNHDA; CDR2 reads SQIVND (reference sequence). This CDR3 contains 14 residues. This CDR3 is CASSKGAANYGYTF. As DNA, the CDR3 is TGTGCCAGTAGTAAGGGGGCCGCTAACTATGGCTACACCTTC.

This clone appeared once. The V call is TRBV27, the J call TRBJ1-1, with D tentatively TRBD1 (5 bases). Germline values: CDR1 MNHEY, CDR2 SMNVEV (reference sequence). Trimming left V 5 bases short and J 6 bases short, with 13 bases between. The CDR3 contains 13 residues. CDR3 nucleotides: TGTGCCAGCAGTATAAATCAGGGTGCTGAAGCTTTCTTT. This encodes CASSINQGAEAFF.

The J gene is TRBJ2-7, the V gene TRBV30; possible D gene TRBD1, 5 bases. Trimming took 2 bases from V and 5 from J, leaving 10 bases between them. Germline loops: CDR1 GTSNPN, CDR2 SVGIG (reference sequence). The CDR3 is 12 residues long. CDR3 sequence: CAWSRQGHEQYF. For the CDR3, the DNA is TGTGCCTGGAGTAGGCAGGGCCACGAGCAGTACTTC.

The chain recombines TRBV5-6 with TRBJ1-6; TRBD1 matches at 8 bases. There are 19 residues in the CDR3. J gave up 4 bases and V 0 bases, and 12 bases lay outside the gene matches. Germline V gene data show CDR1 as SGHDT and CDR2 as YYEEEE. The CDR3 loop is CASSLVQGARPGYNSPLHF. The CDR3 nucleotides read TGTGCCAGCAGCTTGGTGCAGGGGGCCAGGCCCGGGTATAATTCACCCCTCCACTTT. Supplemented by reference TRBV5-6 and TRBJ1-6, the full variable domain reads DAGVTQSPTHLIKTRGQQVTLRCSPKSGHDTVSWYQQALGQGPQFIFQYYEEEERQRGNFPDRFSGHQFPNYSSELNVNALLLGDSALYLCASSLVQGARPGYNSPLHFGNGTRLTVT.

A single count supports this clone. The chain recombines TRBV27 with TRBJ1-5, with D possibly being TRBD1 (6 bases). Trimming cost V 8 bases and J 1 base, with 15 bases left between them. The CDR3 has 15 amino acids. CDR1 is MNHEY and CDR2 is SMNVEV in the germline V gene (reference sequence). The CDR3 nucleotides are TGTGCCAGCCGTAGGGGGGGGCTAAGCAATCAGCCCCAGCATTTT. It translates to CASRRGGLSNQPQHF.

The chain employs TRBV4-3 and TRBJ1-2; 8 bases agree with TRBD1. Trimming removed 3 bases from V and 7 bases from J; junction bases left unmatched: 7. Looked up from germline, CDR1 is LGHNA and CDR2 is YSLEER. The CDR3 covers 14 residues. The CDR3: CASSHSGTGRGYTF. CDR3 sequence (DNA): TGCGCCAGCAGCCATTCCGGGACAGGCCGTGGCTACACCTTC.

V usage is TRBV27 and J usage is TRBJ2-1; 10 bases map to TRBD2. This CDR3 is 16 amino acids long. CDR1 and CDR2 (germline): MNHEY, SMNVEV (reference sequence). V trimming: 5 bases; J trimming: 6 bases; junction bases outside the gene matches: 10. In DNA form, the CDR3 reads TGTGCCAGCAGTACTTCTAGCGGGAGAATCAGCAATGAGCAGTTCTTC. Protein product: CASSTSSGRISNEQFF.

V and J are TRBV7-8 and TRBJ2-3; TRBD1 agrees at 7 bases. J lost 0 bases, V lost 1 base, and 4 bases had no gene match. Germline-derived CDR1 and CDR2 are SGHVS and FQNEAQ. The CDR3 has 16 amino acids. The DNA of the CDR3 is TGTGCCAGCAGCTTAGGGGCAGGGGGTAGCACAGATACGCAGTATTTT. Translating it yields CASSLGAGGSTDTQYF.

This chain joins TRBV30 and TRBJ1-2; 7 nucleotides match TRBD1. Germline CDR1 is GTSNPN and CDR2 is SVGIG (reference sequence). The CDR3 loop spans 14 amino acids. V gave up 0 bases and J gave up 2 bases; unmatched junction bases: 3. CDR3 loop: CAWSVGGGNYGYTF. CDR3 nucleotides: TGTGCCTGGAGTGTTGGAGGGGGCAACTATGGCTACACCTTC.